A single sample is the source of the 2 T cell receptor beta chains below, sequenced in a study of T cells after yellow fever vaccination. TCRdb re-derived calls from the 5' RACE reads in MiXCR, one entry per CDR3 protein. This table has roughly 330,000 distinct CDR3 sequences, roughly 4% appearing once. The sample consisted of PBMCs, taken 5 days after the yellow fever booster vaccination. These receptors all stem from a man younger than 30 who received the YFV17D yellow fever vaccine.

Many counts were recorded for this clonotype. The rearrangement links TRBV24-1 to TRBJ2-3, with 12 bases lining up with TRBD1. This CDR3 comprises 17 residues. CDR1 and CDR2 (germline): KGHDR, SFDVKD. V shed 5 bases and J 2 bases; nucleotides not matched to a gene: 7. CDR3: CATSARDRGPSTDTQYF. CDR3 nucleotides: TGTGCCACCAGTGCTAGGGACAGGGGGCCGTCCACAGATACGCAGTATTTT.

This clonotype was picked up many times. At one of its ends the junction is not consistent with the germline gene, which may arise from a read error. The chain links TRBV7-7 to TRBJ2-2; D possibly matches TRBD1 or TRBD2 (5 bases each). This CDR3 region has 13 residues. In germline, CDR1 is SSHAT, CDR2 FNYEAQ (reference sequence). The CDR3 is CASSQGTPGELFF. CDR3 nucleotide sequence: TGTGCTAGCAGCCAAGGGACGCCCGGGGAGCTGTTTTTT.